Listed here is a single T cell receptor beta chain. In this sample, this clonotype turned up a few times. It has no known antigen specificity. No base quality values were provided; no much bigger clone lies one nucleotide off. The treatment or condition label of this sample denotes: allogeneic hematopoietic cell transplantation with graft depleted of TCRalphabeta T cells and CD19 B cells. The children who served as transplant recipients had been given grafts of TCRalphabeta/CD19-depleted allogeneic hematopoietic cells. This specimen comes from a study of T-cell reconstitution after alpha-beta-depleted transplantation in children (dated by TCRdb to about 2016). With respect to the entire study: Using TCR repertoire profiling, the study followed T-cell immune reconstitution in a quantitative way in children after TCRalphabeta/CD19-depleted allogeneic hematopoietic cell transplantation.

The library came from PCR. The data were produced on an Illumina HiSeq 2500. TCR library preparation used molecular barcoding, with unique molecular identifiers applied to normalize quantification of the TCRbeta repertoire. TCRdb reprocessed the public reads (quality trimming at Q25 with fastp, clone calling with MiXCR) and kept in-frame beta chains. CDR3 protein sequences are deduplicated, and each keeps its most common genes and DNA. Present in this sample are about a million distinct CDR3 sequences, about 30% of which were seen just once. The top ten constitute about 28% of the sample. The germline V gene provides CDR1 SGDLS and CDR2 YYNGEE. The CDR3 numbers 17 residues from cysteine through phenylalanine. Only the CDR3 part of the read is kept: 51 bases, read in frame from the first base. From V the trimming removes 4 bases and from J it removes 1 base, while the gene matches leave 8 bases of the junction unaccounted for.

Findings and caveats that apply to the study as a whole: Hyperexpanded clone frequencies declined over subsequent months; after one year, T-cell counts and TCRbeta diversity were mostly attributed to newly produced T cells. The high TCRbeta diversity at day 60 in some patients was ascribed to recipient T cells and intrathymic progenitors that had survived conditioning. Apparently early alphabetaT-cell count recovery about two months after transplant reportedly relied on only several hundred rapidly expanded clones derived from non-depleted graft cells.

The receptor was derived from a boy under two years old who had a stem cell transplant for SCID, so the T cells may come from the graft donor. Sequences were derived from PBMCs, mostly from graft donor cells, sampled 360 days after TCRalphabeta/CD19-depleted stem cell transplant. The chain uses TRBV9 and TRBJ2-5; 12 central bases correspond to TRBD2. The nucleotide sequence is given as TGTGCCAGCAGCCGACTAGCGGGGGCCCAACGCCAAGAGACCCAGTACTTC. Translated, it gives CASSRLAGAQRQETQYF.